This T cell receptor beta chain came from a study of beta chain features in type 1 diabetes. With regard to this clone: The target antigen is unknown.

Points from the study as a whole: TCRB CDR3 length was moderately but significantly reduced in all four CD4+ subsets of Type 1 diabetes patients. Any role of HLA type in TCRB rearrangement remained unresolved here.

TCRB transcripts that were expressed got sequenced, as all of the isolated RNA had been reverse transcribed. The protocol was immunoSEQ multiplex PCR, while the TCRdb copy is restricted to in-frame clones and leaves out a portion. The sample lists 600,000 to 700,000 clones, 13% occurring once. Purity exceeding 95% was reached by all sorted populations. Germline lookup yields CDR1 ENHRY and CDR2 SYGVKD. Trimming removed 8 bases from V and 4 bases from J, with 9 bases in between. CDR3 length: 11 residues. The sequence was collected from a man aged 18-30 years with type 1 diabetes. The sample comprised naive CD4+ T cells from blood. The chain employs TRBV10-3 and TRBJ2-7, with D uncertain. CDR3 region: CAIGQTYEQYF. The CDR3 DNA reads TGTGCCATCGGGCAGACATACGAGCAGTACTTC.